This T cell receptor (beta chain) appears in the sequencing data of a study of blood T cell repertoires in COVID-19. For the study at large: There were acute and convalescent COVID-19 samples, and they came from the United States, Italy and Spain. From T cells, B-cell-depleted T cells, or PBMCs came the material, which was cDNA or gDNA.

How the authors handled the data: Researchers report that nucleated cell counts were estimated from reference gene primer amplification. This table comes from immunoSEQ multiplex PCR, and its TCRdb copy is limited to in-frame clones, with some not included. The DNA was the basis for D and trimming; V, J and clone size are from that table. Here the sample spans fewer than 250,000 clones, 83% being singletons. The CDR3 sequence is 20 residues long. Material for sequencing was peripheral blood. The sequence came from a human donor in a cohort sampled during active COVID-19. This chain connects TRBV21-1 to TRBJ2-7; the D call of TRBD1 is as the table states it, not checked on the DNA. TRBV21-1 is designated a pseudogene. This CDR3 is CASSKGPLTPLWDRIYEQYF. As DNA, the CDR3 is TGTGCCAGCAGCAAAGGCCCGCTAACTCCCTTGTGGGACAGAATCTACGAGCAGTACTTC.